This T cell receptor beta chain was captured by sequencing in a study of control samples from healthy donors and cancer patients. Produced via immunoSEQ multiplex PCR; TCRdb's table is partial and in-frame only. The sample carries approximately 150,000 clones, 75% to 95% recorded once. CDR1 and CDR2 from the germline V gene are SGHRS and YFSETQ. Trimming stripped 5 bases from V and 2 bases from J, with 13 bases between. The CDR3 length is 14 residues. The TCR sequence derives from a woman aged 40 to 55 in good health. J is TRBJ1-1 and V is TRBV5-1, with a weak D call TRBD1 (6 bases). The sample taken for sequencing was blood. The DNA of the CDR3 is TGCGCCAGCAGATCCGAACAGGGAAACACTGAAGCTTTCTTT. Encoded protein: CASRSEQGNTEAFF.